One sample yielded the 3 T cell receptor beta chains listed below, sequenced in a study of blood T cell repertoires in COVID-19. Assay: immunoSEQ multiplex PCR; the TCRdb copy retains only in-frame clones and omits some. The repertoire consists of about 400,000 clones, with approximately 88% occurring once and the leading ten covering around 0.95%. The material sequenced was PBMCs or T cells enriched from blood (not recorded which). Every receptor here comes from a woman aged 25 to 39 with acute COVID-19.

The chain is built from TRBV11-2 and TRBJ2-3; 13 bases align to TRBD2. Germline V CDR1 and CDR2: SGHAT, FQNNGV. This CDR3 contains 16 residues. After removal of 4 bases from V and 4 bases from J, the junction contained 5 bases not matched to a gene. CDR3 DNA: TGTGCCAGCAGCTCCGGACTAGCGGGGGCCGCAGATACGCAGTATTTT. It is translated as CASSSGLAGAADTQYF.

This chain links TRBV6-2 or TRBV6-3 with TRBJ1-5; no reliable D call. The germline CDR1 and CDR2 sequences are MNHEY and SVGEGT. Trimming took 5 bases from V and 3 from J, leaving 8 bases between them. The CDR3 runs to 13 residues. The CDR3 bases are TGTGCCAGCAGTCGGAGTGTCAATCAGCCCCAGCATTTT. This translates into CASSRSVNQPQHF.

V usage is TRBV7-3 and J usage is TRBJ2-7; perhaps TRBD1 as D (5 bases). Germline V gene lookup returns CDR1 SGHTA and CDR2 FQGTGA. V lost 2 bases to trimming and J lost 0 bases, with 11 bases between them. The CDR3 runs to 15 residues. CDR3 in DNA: TGTGCCAGCAGCTTATCGTCCCAGGGCTCCTACGAGCAGTACTTC. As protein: CASSLSSQGSYEQYF.